This T cell receptor (beta chain) was recovered during a study of regulatory T cells in long-lasting Graves disease. Whole-study results and caveats: Preferential use of TRBV28, TRBJ1-2 and TRBJ2-5 was seen in persistent disease.

To make TCR beta libraries, researchers used iRepertoire HTBI primers and Arm-PCR of CDR3 regions. Source study methods: The samples yielded 50 to 80 TRBV and more than twelve TRBJ segments. MiXCR, applied by TCRdb to the multiplex PCR reads, yields one record per CDR3 protein. TCRdb's processing, not the authors', yielded these V and J calls. This table holds about 470,000 distinct CDR3 sequences, roughly 21% found once. As regards this clonotype: The antigen remains undetermined.

Time point indicated: persistent/refractory GD, antithyroid drugs over 5 years with positive TRAb. The TCR library was made from RNA extracted from PBMCs. V was trimmed by 6 bases and J by 2 bases, leaving 13 bases between them. Germline lookup yields CDR1 MDHEN and CDR2 SYDVKM. CDR3 length equals 14 residues. The V gene is TRBV28, the J gene TRBJ2-5; unclear D gene. The source material was peripheral blood mononuclear cells (PBMCs), sampled when the disease was refractory, from a patient treated with antithyroid drugs. The receptor was derived from a female donor with Graves disease. The CDR3: CASRLGPLQETQYF. The CDR3 DNA follows: TGTGCCAGCAGGCTCGGACCCTTACAAGAGACCCAGTACTTC.